This T cell receptor beta chain stems from a study of T-cell reconstitution after alpha-beta-depleted transplantation in children. Preparation of the TCRbeta library involved a method that used unique molecular identifiers. TCRdb ran MiXCR on the PCR reads and lists one entry per CDR3 protein. The profile shows 200,000 to 300,000 distinct CDR3 sequences, approximately 12% of them singletons. The CDR3 is 15 amino acids. CDR1 is MNHEY, CDR2 SVGAGI, per germline. The ends lost 0 bases at V and 5 bases at J; junction bases unmatched: 4. Material: PBMCs from the stem cell graft donor, obtained from the stem cell graft. V usage is TRBV6-5 and J usage is TRBJ1-2, with TRBD1 matching over 9 bases. The receptor was derived from a human donor who donated a stem cell graft to a child with acute lymphoblastic leukemia. CDR3: CASSYSTGGRYGYTF. The CDR3 DNA sequence: TGTGCCAGCAGTTACTCGACAGGGGGGAGGTATGGCTACACCTTC.